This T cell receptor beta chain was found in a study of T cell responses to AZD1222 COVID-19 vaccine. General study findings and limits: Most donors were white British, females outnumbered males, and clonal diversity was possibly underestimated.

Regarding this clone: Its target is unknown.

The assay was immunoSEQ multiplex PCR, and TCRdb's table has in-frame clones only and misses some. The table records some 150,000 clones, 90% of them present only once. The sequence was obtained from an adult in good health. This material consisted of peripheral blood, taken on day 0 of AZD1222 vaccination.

The CDR3 region is CASSMSSGGTYEQYF. DNA for the CDR3: TGTGCCAGTAGTATGTCGAGCGGGGGTACCTACGAGCAGTACTTC. The chain has TRBV19 and TRBJ2-7, with 8 bases identical to TRBD2. Losses at the gene ends were 3 bases for V and 2 bases for J; bases not matched to a gene: 6. The length of the CDR3 is 15 residues. CDR1 and CDR2 from the germline V gene are LNHDA and SQIVND (reference sequence).